The rows below give T cell receptor beta chains drawn from one sample of a study of T cell repertoires and HLA-DP antigens. Their target antigens are unknown. This table comes from immunoSEQ multiplex PCR, and its TCRdb copy is limited to in-frame clones, with some not included. The sample shows about 110,000 clones, around 92% of them seen only once. Sequencing used CD4+ T cells from PBMCs. The receptors originated from a young woman in good health and CMV-seronegative. Both conserved end residues are part of each CDR3. A D gene is named only where the DNA matches it firmly. Size values are once, few and many counts, or a class for expanded clones, and some rows have none.

clone_size d_call v_call cdr3_aa
. . TRBV7-2 CASSLALRDVAFF
. TRBD1 TRBV6-5 CASSLTGGYNSPLHF
. . TRBV4-1 CASSQDRARRVSNEQFF
. . TRBV11-1 CASSSREAGNEQFF
once TRBD1 TRBV28 CASSTLRQGADEKLFF
. TRBD1 TRBV5-6 CASSFGDREYTEAFF
. . TRBV7-9 CASSRRREMDYGYTF
. TRBD2 TRBV5-1 CASSAGLAGGGNNEQFF
. . TRBV6-5 CASSYDSLQYEQYF
. . TRBV28 CATRAGKSYGYTF
. TRBD2 TRBV7-9 CASSHRAGASRNEQFF
. . TRBV4-2 CASSQDRGNTIYF
. . TRBV29-1 CSVNEGRNYGYTF
. TRBD2 TRBV5-1 CASSLLLAGKTTYNEQFF
. . TRBV9 CASSATPRAGGGELFF
. TRBD1 TRBV5-8 CASSLRGGPRGPNYGYTF
. . TRBV4-3 CASSRDRAGGAIYGYTF
few . TRBV30 CARRNTGELFF
. TRBD1 TRBV7-2 CASRPYQTGDYGYTF
. TRBD1 TRBV7-9 CASSPTGTNEKLFF
. . TRBV25-1 CASGKGGETQYF
. . TRBV19 CASSIGQGGEKLFF
once TRBD2 TRBV9 CASSDTPAGNSYNEQFF
. TRBD1 TRBV11-2 CASSLLGQKNSPLHF
. . TRBV11-2 CASSTGSQETQYF
. TRBD2 TRBV28 CASRAGDYEQYF
. . TRBV6-6 CASRPPPFGEQFF
. TRBD2 TRBV2 CASSIEREFRFF
. TRBD1 TRBV19 CASNTGTADNYGYTF
. TRBD2 TRBV7-8 CASSLVPGLAGGGYNEQFF
. . TRBV11-2 CAIRRPFSYNEQFF
. TRBD1 TRBV9 CASNPMARGHYGYTF